This TCR beta chain emerged from a study of blood T cells in healthy people across ages. Study results and limitations: Among long-lived donors, naive CD4+ cells were more numerous and diversity higher than in aged donors.

Losses at the gene ends were 8 bases for V and 4 bases for J; bases not matched to a gene: 4. The CDR3 totals 12 residues. Looked up from germline, CDR1 is DFQATT and CDR2 is SNEGSKA (reference sequence). There are a few counts of this clonotype. Its antigen is unidentified. PCR was performed a second time for 7 to 11 cycles using a sample-barcoded 5' primer and a J-beta primer mix. From the 5' RACE reads, TCRdb called clonotypes with MiXCR, one entry per CDR3 protein. The table has fewer than 1,200,000 distinct CDR3 sequences, approximately 26% seen once. All donors came from Russia, were Caucasian and healthy, and spanned ages roughly 6 to 95. Every sample gave at least 5.5 micrograms of total RNA when it was extracted. These data were likewise used in another study, on T cells of mothers and their children. That report adds: Each child gave around 3 million TCR beta CDR3 reads (each mother, over 8 million).

The source is a girl aged 2-15 years in good health. The chain recombines TRBV20-1 with TRBJ2-1; 8 bases are a match to TRBD2. Sequencing was done on a sample of blood. This CDR3 is CSPQREYNEQFF. The CDR3 DNA sequence: TGCAGTCCCCAGCGGGAGTACAATGAGCAGTTCTTC.